The 19 T cell receptor beta chains below were found in one sample sequenced in a study of neoadjuvant anti-PD-1 for oral cavity cancer. TCRdb's table, derived via immunoSEQ multiplex PCR, lists solely in-frame clones and lacks some. In the table there are roughly 13,000 clones, roughly 70% of which are singletons. The sample in question was PBMCs, obtained before nivolumab (anti-PD-1) treatment. The receptors shown here come from a person between 35 and 79 years old with oral cavity squamous cell carcinoma.

The chain couples TRBV5-6 to TRBJ1-6; D perhaps matches TRBD1 (5 bases). The ends were cut back, 4 bases at V and 2 bases at J, with 13 bases in the middle. Germline CDR1 SGHDT, CDR2 YYEEEE. The CDR3 spans 16 residues. CDR3 sequence: CASSLGQVTYNSPLHF. In nucleotides, the CDR3 is TGTGCCAGCAGCCTGGGGCAGGTCACCTATAATTCACCCCTCCACTTT.

CDR3 coding DNA: TGTGCCAGCAGTTTAATGGCGCCGAGCTCCTATAATTCACCCCTCCACTTT. This sequence encodes CASSLMAPSSYNSPLHF. The chain joins TRBV27 to TRBJ1-6, with D unclear. The CDR3 spans 17 residues. Germline CDR1 reads MNHEY; CDR2 reads SMNVEV (reference sequence). Trimming took 2 bases from V and 0 from J, leaving 11 bases between them.

This rearrangement joins TRBV6-1 to TRBJ2-2; no reliable D call. CDR3 length: 16 residues. V was pared by 3 bases and J by 4 bases, with 15 bases between. CDR1 and CDR2 (germline): MNHNS, SASEGT. The CDR3 sequence: CASSEVPLPSTGELFF. In DNA form, the CDR3 reads TGTGCCAGCAGTGAGGTCCCGCTCCCCAGCACCGGGGAGCTGTTTTTT.

This sequence joins TRBV9 and TRBJ2-7; D is uncertain. Germline lookup yields CDR1 SGDLS and CDR2 YYNGEE. V was trimmed by 0 bases and J by 2 bases, leaving 12 bases between them. The CDR3 runs to 15 residues. The CDR3 DNA is TGTGCCAGCAGCGTAGGGTCGGGCAGGACCTACGAGCAGTACTTC. It encodes CASSVGSGRTYEQYF. The whole variable domain, filled in from reference TRBV9 and TRBJ2-7, reads DSGVTQTPKHLITATGQRVTLRCSPRSGDLSVYWYQQSLDQGLQFLIQYYNGEERAKGNILERFSAQQFPDLHSELNLSSLELGDSALYFCASSVGSGRTYEQYFGPGTRLTVT.

This sequence joins TRBV5-6 and TRBJ2-7; 9 bases fit TRBD1. Germline V lookup: CDR1 SGHDT, CDR2 YYEEEE. The CDR3 covers 15 residues. The J segment lost 7 bases and the V segment lost 2 bases, leaving 10 bases of the junction unmatched. CDR3 in DNA: TGTGCCAGCAGCTTACACACTACAGGGGGCTGGGAGCAGTACTTC. Translation: CASSLHTTGGWEQYF.

This chain joins TRBV19 and TRBJ2-3, with 11 bases aligning to TRBD2. Germline CDR1 is LNHDA and CDR2 is SQIVND (reference sequence). Trimming removed 0 bases from V and 2 bases from J; junction bases left unmatched: 7. The CDR3 consists of 18 residues. The CDR3 coding sequence is TGTGCCAGTAGTATAGATCATGGGACTAGCGGACTCACAGATACGCAGTATTTT. This sequence encodes CASSIDHGTSGLTDTQYF. Full variable domain (missing parts from reference TRBV19 and TRBJ2-3): DGGITQSPKYLFRKEGQNVTLSCEQNLNHDAMYWYRQDPGQGLRLIYYSQIVNDFQKGDIAEGYSVSREKKESFPLTVTSAQKNPTAFYLCASSIDHGTSGLTDTQYFGPGTRLTVL.

This clone was counted a few times. The rearrangement links TRBV27 to TRBJ1-6; D not resolved. V lost 2 bases, J lost 5 bases, and 16 bases lay in between. CDR1 MNHEY and CDR2 SMNVEV come from the germline V gene (reference sequence). The CDR3 sequence is 17 residues long. The CDR3: CASSLVPGGSDNSPLHF. In DNA form, the CDR3 reads TGTGCCAGCAGTTTAGTTCCGGGAGGGTCAGATAATTCACCCCTCCACTTT.

The chain is built from TRBV5-1 and TRBJ2-3; 8 nucleotides agree with TRBD2. Losses at the gene ends were 0 bases for V and 4 bases for J; bases not matched to a gene: 1. CDR1 is SGHRS and CDR2 is YFSETQ in the germline V gene. The CDR3 is 14 residues long. The CDR3 sequence is CASSLDGGADTQYF. The CDR3 DNA reads TGCGCCAGCAGCTTGGACGGGGGGGCAGATACGCAGTATTTT.

This chain connects TRBV2 to TRBJ1-5; no reliable D call. Trimming stripped 6 bases from V and 0 bases from J, with 12 bases between. The CDR3 consists of 15 residues. CDR1 is SNHLY and CDR2 is FYNNEI in the germline V gene. The CDR3 coding sequence is TGTGCCAGCAGAGCGGGATTCCTTAGCAATCAGCCCCAGCATTTT. Its translation: CASRAGFLSNQPQHF.

This clone was detected a few times. The V and J genes are TRBV6-5 and TRBJ1-5; tentatively, D is TRBD1 (6 bases). The CDR3 is made up of 14 amino acids. Trimming cost V 5 bases and J 0 bases, with 8 bases left between them. CDR1 MNHEY and CDR2 SVGAGI come from the germline V gene. CDR3 nucleotides: TGTGCCAGCAGTACAGGGACTAGCAATCAGCCCCAGCATTTT. This gives the protein CASSTGTSNQPQHF.

J is TRBJ2-1 and V is TRBV5-4; the D gene is possibly TRBD1 (6 bases). V gave up 1 base and J gave up 4 bases, with 6 bases separating them. The CDR3 totals 13 residues. CDR1 and CDR2 (germline): SGHNT, YYREEE (reference sequence). CDR3 sequence (DNA): TGTGCCAGCAGCTTGACAGGGTACAATGAGCAGTTCTTC. Amino acids: CASSLTGYNEQFF.

V usage is TRBV2 and J usage is TRBJ1-5; D uncertain. There are 15 residues in the CDR3. Deletions cut 4 bases from V and 9 bases from J, with 19 bases between. Germline lookup yields CDR1 SNHLY and CDR2 FYNNEI. CDR3 sequence (DNA): TGTGCCAGCAGTGCGGCGGGAGACTTATGGGCGCCCCAGCATTTT. This sequence encodes CASSAAGDLWAPQHF.

The rearrangement joins TRBV19 to TRBJ1-4; the D gene is possibly TRBD1 (6 bases). V was trimmed by 8 bases and J by 0 bases, leaving 16 bases between them. The CDR3 runs to 16 residues. The germline gives CDR1 LNHDA, CDR2 SQIVND (reference sequence). The CDR3: CASGKGQLATNEKLFF. CDR3 nucleotide sequence: TGTGCCAGTGGGAAGGGACAACTAGCAACTAATGAAAAACTGTTTTTT.

This clone appeared once. This chain uses TRBV7-2 with TRBJ1-4, with 9 bases that match TRBD1. The V and J ends lost 5 bases and 11 bases, in that order; junction bases with no gene match: 6. The CDR3 loop spans 13 amino acids. In germline, CDR1 is SGHTA, CDR2 FQGNSA. CDR3 DNA: TGTGCCAGCAGCCTCCTAGGACAGGGGAAACTGTTTTTT. The encoded protein is CASSLLGQGKLFF.

The chain carries TRBV6-1 and TRBJ1-5, with D possibly TRBD1 on 6 matching bases. The V gene's germline CDR1 is MNHNS and CDR2 SASEGT. V shed 2 bases and J shed 2 bases, with 7 bases lying between them. The CDR3 is 14 residues long. The CDR3 sequence: CASSESGGNQPQHF. The DNA of the CDR3 is TGTGCCAGCAGTGAATCAGGGGGCAATCAGCCCCAGCATTTT.

The chain recombines TRBV11-2 with TRBJ2-7; D unresolved. Looked up from germline, CDR1 is SGHAT and CDR2 is FQNNGV. CDR3 length equals 12 residues. The ends were cut back, 4 bases at V and 0 bases at J, with 4 bases in the middle. CDR3 coding DNA: TGTGCCAGCAGCTCCCCCTCCTACGAGCAGTACTTC. Amino acid sequence: CASSSPSYEQYF.

The genes are TRBV18 and TRBJ1-3, with a possible D match to TRBD1 (5 bases). CDR1 is KGHSH, CDR2 LQKENI, per germline. V was pared by 6 bases and J by 4 bases, with 19 bases between. The CDR3 spans 16 residues. The CDR3 loop is CASSFYGADLGNTIYF. The DNA of the CDR3 is TGTGCCAGCTCCTTCTACGGGGCCGACTTAGGAAACACCATATATTTT.

The V gene is TRBV15, the J gene TRBJ1-2; TRBD1 agrees at 9 bases. Germline V CDR1 and CDR2: LNHNV, YYDKDF (reference sequence). The V segment lost 0 bases and the J segment 4 bases; nucleotides outside the gene matches: 18. This CDR3 has 20 amino acids. For the CDR3, the DNA is TGTGCCACCAGCAGAGATCGTTCCCCTCCGGGGGGGACAGGGCCCTATGGCTACACCTTC. Protein: CATSRDRSPPGGTGPYGYTF.

The J gene is TRBJ2-5, the V gene TRBV4-2; no reliable D call. This CDR3 is built from 17 residues. V was cut by 1 base and J by 4 bases, with 19 bases left in between. Looked up from germline, CDR1 is LGHNA and CDR2 is YNFKEQ. In nucleotides, the CDR3 is TGTGCCAGCAGCCAAGTTCCGGCTGGGCAGTCAACAGAGACCCAGTACTTC. Translation: CASSQVPAGQSTETQYF.